A single sample gave rise to the 24 T cell receptor beta chains below, sequenced in a study of shared clonotypes between healthy human individuals. The naive CD8 population came from CD45RO-negative cells selected for CCR7, without terminally differentiated effector memory CD45RA+ cells. Sequencing was performed with immunoSEQ multiplex PCR; in TCRdb, only in-frame clones are kept and a portion is missing. The sample records over 2 million clones, roughly 94% being singletons. The sequencing sample was made of naive CD8+ T cells sorted from blood. Receptors were obtained from a man younger than 30 in good health.

The chain joins TRBV11-2 to TRBJ1-3; D unclear. V shed 5 bases and J shed 4 bases, with 12 bases lying between them. This CDR3 comprises 14 residues. The germline gives CDR1 SGHAT, CDR2 FQNNGV. In DNA form, the CDR3 reads TGTGCCAGCAGCAATGGGGTTGGAGGAAACACCATATATTTT. Its translation is CASSNGVGGNTIYF.

The V and J genes are TRBV6-5 and TRBJ1-2; D uncertain. The V gene lost 6 bases and the J gene lost 2 bases, with 10 bases spanning the gap. CDR1 is MNHEY and CDR2 is SVGAGI in the germline V gene. The CDR3 length is 13 residues. The CDR3 sequence is CASRGQLNYGYTF. For the CDR3, the DNA is TGTGCCAGCAGGGGTCAGTTAAACTATGGCTACACCTTC.

The V gene is TRBV25-1, the J gene TRBJ2-3; tentative D call: TRBD1 (6 bases). Germline V gives CDR1 MGHDK, CDR2 SYGVNS. The CDR3 runs 13 residues. With 6 bases removed from V and 5 bases from J, the gap between germline ends came to 12 bases. CDR3 region: CASRLTGGDTQYF. In nucleotides, the CDR3 is TGTGCCAGCAGGCTGACAGGAGGAGATACGCAGTATTTT.

This clone was seen a single time. The V gene is TRBV6-6, the J gene TRBJ2-2; perhaps TRBD1 as D (6 bases). CDR1 and CDR2 (germline): MNHNY, SVGAGI (reference sequence). The CDR3 is made up of 15 amino acids. V dropped 5 bases and J dropped 2 bases, with 12 bases sitting between them. The CDR3: CASSLGHPNTGELFF. The CDR3 bases are TGTGCCAGCAGTCTGGGACACCCAAACACCGGGGAGCTGTTTTTT.

The chain recombines TRBV19 with TRBJ2-2, with TRBD1 matching over 7 bases. Trimming cost V 3 bases and J 3 bases; bases outside gene matches: 4. The CDR3 is made up of 15 amino acids. Germline-derived CDR1 and CDR2 are LNHDA and SQIVND (reference sequence). The CDR3 DNA follows: TGTGCCAGTAGTATGGGGACAGCGTACACCGGGGAGCTGTTTTTT. This gives the protein CASSMGTAYTGELFF.

The genes are TRBV6-5 and TRBJ1-1, with D possibly TRBD1 on 6 matching bases. This CDR3 contains 14 residues. Germline-derived CDR1 and CDR2 are MNHEY and SVGAGI. V was clipped by 7 bases and J by 8 bases, with 20 bases between them. The CDR3 nucleotides read TGTGCCAGCACCGCCGGACAGCCATCGTCAGAAGCTTTCTTT. The encoded protein is CASTAGQPSSEAFF.

In regard to this clone: Within the sample, other DNA sequences also encode this same CDR3. V usage is TRBV6-6 and J usage is TRBJ1-1; tentative D call: TRBD1 (5 bases). The CDR3 contains 13 residues. Between the trimmed V and J ends, which lost 2 bases and 1 base, there was a span of 5 bases. From germline, CDR1 is MNHNY and CDR2 SVGAGI (reference sequence). This chain's CDR3 is CASSYGGNTEAFF. DNA for the CDR3: TGTGCCAGCAGTTACGGGGGGAACACTGAAGCTTTCTTT.

V usage is TRBV5-1 and J usage is TRBJ2-2; D not resolved. Trimming left V 4 bases short and J 6 bases short, with 16 bases between. The germline CDR1 and CDR2 sequences are SGHRS and YFSETQ. The CDR3 runs to 15 residues. CDR3 sequence reads: CASSPFTLVSGELFF. DNA of the CDR3: TGCGCCAGCAGCCCCTTTACACTCGTATCCGGGGAGCTGTTTTTT.

This clone showed up just a few times. The CDR3 protein is CASSELGGGYTF. For the CDR3, the DNA is TGCGCCAGCAGTGAGTTGGGTGGCGGCTACACCTTC. This rearrangement joins TRBV10-2 to TRBJ1-2; D is ambiguous. Trimming took 1 base from V and 8 from J, leaving 8 bases between them. Germline CDR1 reads WSHSY; CDR2 reads SAAADI. The CDR3 runs to 12 residues.

This clone appeared once. The chain employs TRBV10-1 and TRBJ1-4; D unclear. There are 15 residues in the CDR3. Deletions cut 0 bases from V and 5 bases from J, with 10 bases between. Germline loops: CDR1 WNHNN, CDR2 SYGVQD (reference sequence). CDR3 sequence: CASSESSGINEKLFF. In nucleotides, the CDR3 is TGCGCCAGCAGTGAGTCCTCGGGGATCAATGAAAAACTGTTTTTT.

The rearrangement uses TRBV27 and TRBJ1-2; no reliable D call. Germline V gene data show CDR1 as MNHEY and CDR2 as SMNVEV (reference sequence). The CDR3 consists of 14 residues. Between the trimmed V and J ends, which lost 8 bases and 2 bases, there was a span of 15 bases. CDR3 region: CASGPLGKNYGYTF. CDR3 in DNA: TGTGCCAGCGGCCCCCTAGGGAAGAACTATGGCTACACCTTC.

This clone was found once. Other DNA sequences in this specimen translate into the identical CDR3. The V call is TRBV5-4, the J call TRBJ2-3; 7 bases agree with TRBD2. CDR1 and CDR2 from the germline V gene are SGHNT and YYREEE (reference sequence). This CDR3 comprises 15 residues. Losses at the gene ends were 1 base for V and 1 base for J; bases not matched to a gene: 3. For the CDR3, the DNA is TGTGCCAGCAGCTTGTCGGCGGGGGGCACAGATACGCAGTATTTT. The encoded protein is CASSLSAGGTDTQYF.

The CDR3 DNA is TGTGCCAGCAGTGACTCTGATACGCAGTATTTT. Its protein is CASSDSDTQYF. J is TRBJ2-3 and V is TRBV7-9; D is unresolved. V was shortened by 6 bases and J by 6 bases, with 7 bases between the two germline ends. The CDR3 is 11 residues long. CDR1 and CDR2 from the germline V gene are SEHNR and FQNEAQ (reference sequence).

The rearrangement links TRBV7-2 to TRBJ2-7; no firm D call. CDR1 is SGHTA, CDR2 FQGNSA, per germline. This CDR3 contains 13 residues. V lost 1 base and J lost 7, with 11 bases in between. The CDR3 region has the DNA TGTGCCAGCAGCTTAGTCGAAAGGTGGGAGCAGTACTTC. This encodes CASSLVERWEQYF.

This clone came up a few times. The chain has TRBV2 and TRBJ1-5; D remains ambiguous. The CDR3 is made up of 14 amino acids. Germline CDR1 is SNHLY and CDR2 is FYNNEI. Trimming removed 3 bases at V and 3 bases at J, with 9 bases between. CDR3 nucleotides: TGTGCCAGCAGTGATGTAGGCAACAATCAGCCCCAGCATTTT. This sequence encodes CASSDVGNNQPQHF.

CDR3: CASSILSVNTEAFF. The CDR3 DNA follows: TGTGCCAGTAGTATACTTTCGGTTAACACTGAAGCTTTCTTT. The genes are TRBV19 and TRBJ1-1; the D is unclear. The germline CDR1 and CDR2 sequences are LNHDA and SQIVND (reference sequence). This CDR3 has 14 amino acids. V was pared by 2 bases and J by 2 bases, with 9 bases between. The full variable domain, rest sourced from reference TRBV19 and TRBJ1-1, is DGGITQSPKYLFRKEGQNVTLSCEQNLNHDAMYWYRQDPGQGLRLIYYSQIVNDFQKGDIAEGYSVSREKKESFPLTVTSAQKNPTAFYLCASSILSVNTEAFFGQGTRLTVV.

As concerns this clone: In the same sample, other DNA sequences code for this CDR3. This rearrangement joins TRBV9 to TRBJ2-1, with a weak D call TRBD2 (5 bases). V lost 0 bases and J 6 bases, leaving 7 bases between the germline ends. Germline CDR1 and CDR2: SGDLS and YYNGEE. The CDR3 covers 13 residues. The CDR3: CASSVDAGNEQFF. CDR3 sequence (DNA): TGTGCCAGCAGCGTAGATGCGGGCAATGAGCAGTTCTTC.

The chain combines TRBV28 with TRBJ1-2; D gene uncertain. CDR1 and CDR2 from the germline V gene are MDHEN and SYDVKM. Trimming removed 0 bases at V and 4 bases at J, with 6 bases between. The CDR3 extends over 13 amino acids. The CDR3, as DNA: TGTGCCAGCAGTTTATGGGGCAGCTATGGCTACACCTTC. Its translation is CASSLWGSYGYTF.

V and J are TRBV27 and TRBJ2-3; TRBD2 matches 7 bases. The CDR3 has 16 amino acids. Germline values: CDR1 MNHEY, CDR2 SMNVEV (reference sequence). The V segment lost 5 bases and the J segment 2 bases; nucleotides outside the gene matches: 10. The CDR3 coding sequence is TGTGCCAGCAGTCCTACGGGGGGAGTCATCACAGATACGCAGTATTTT. Translating gives CASSPTGGVITDTQYF.

The chain employs TRBV6-1 and TRBJ1-5; D uncertain. Trimming took 2 bases from V and 8 from J, leaving 10 bases between them. Germline CDR1 reads MNHNS; CDR2 reads SASEGT. The CDR3 consists of 13 residues. CDR3 in DNA: TGTGCCAGCAGTGAAATCTCGGCGGAGCCCCAGCATTTT. This translates into CASSEISAEPQHF.

The V and J genes are TRBV5-6 and TRBJ2-3; D remains unclear. Germline loops: CDR1 SGHDT, CDR2 YYEEEE. This CDR3 comprises 15 residues. The ends were cut back, 1 base at V and 2 bases at J, with 11 bases in the middle. CDR3 protein: CASSLLGSLTDTQYF. CDR3 DNA sequence: TGTGCCAGCAGCTTGTTGGGCAGTCTCACAGATACGCAGTATTTT.

The V and J genes are TRBV18 and TRBJ2-7; D uncertain. V was cut by 0 bases and J by 0 bases, with 6 bases left in between. The CDR3 is 14 residues long. CDR1 and CDR2 from the germline V gene are KGHSH and LQKENI. DNA for the CDR3: TGTGCCAGCTCACCACCGACGGACTCCTACGAGCAGTACTTC. Protein product: CASSPPTDSYEQYF.

As to this clone: This sample includes further DNA sequences coding for the same CDR3. V usage is TRBV27 and J usage is TRBJ2-7, with 7 bases lining up with TRBD2. The CDR3 covers 13 residues. The V segment lost 0 bases and the J segment 4 bases; nucleotides outside the gene matches: 0. CDR1 is MNHEY, CDR2 SMNVEV, per germline (reference sequence). The CDR3 is CASSLSGGYEQYF. Written as DNA, the CDR3 is TGTGCCAGCAGTTTATCGGGGGGGTACGAGCAGTACTTC.

This clone was counted many times. J is TRBJ1-4 and V is TRBV20-1, with a tentative D call TRBD1 (6 bases). V lost 6 bases to trimming and J lost 8 bases, with 10 bases between them. Germline V lookup: CDR1 DFQATT, CDR2 SNEGSKA (reference sequence). This CDR3 contains 11 residues. CDR3 bases: TGCAGTGCCCCGCAGGGGGAAAAACTGTTTTTT. It is translated as CSAPQGEKLFF.